The sequence of this T cell receptor (beta chain) was determined in a study of T cell responses to AZD1222 COVID-19 vaccine. The CDR3 is 13 residues long. V shed 1 base and J shed 6 bases, with 9 bases lying between them. CDR1 is SGDLS, CDR2 YYNGEE, per germline. Study outcomes and limitations: Unmutated variant regions are reportedly targeted by nearly half of spike-specific TCRs. Most donors were white British, females outnumbered males, and clonal diversity was possibly underestimated. Two AZD1222 doses significantly raised spike-specific TCR breadth and depth over controls.

Doses given second, at about 4 or about 12 weeks, were pooled. Libraries were prepared by immunoSEQ multiplex PCR; TCRdb keeps only in-frame clonotypes and omits some of them. The sample consists of tens of thousands of clones, around 86% of them appearing once. Concerning this clone itself: What it recognizes is unknown.

Sequenced material: peripheral blood, taken 28 days after the second AZD1222 dose. The rearrangement uses TRBV9 and TRBJ2-3; D is undetermined. The source is an adult who received the AZD1222 COVID-19 vaccine. The DNA for the CDR3 is TGTGCCAGCAGCGTAATACCCCAGGATACGCAGTATTTT. It translates to CASSVIPQDTQYF.